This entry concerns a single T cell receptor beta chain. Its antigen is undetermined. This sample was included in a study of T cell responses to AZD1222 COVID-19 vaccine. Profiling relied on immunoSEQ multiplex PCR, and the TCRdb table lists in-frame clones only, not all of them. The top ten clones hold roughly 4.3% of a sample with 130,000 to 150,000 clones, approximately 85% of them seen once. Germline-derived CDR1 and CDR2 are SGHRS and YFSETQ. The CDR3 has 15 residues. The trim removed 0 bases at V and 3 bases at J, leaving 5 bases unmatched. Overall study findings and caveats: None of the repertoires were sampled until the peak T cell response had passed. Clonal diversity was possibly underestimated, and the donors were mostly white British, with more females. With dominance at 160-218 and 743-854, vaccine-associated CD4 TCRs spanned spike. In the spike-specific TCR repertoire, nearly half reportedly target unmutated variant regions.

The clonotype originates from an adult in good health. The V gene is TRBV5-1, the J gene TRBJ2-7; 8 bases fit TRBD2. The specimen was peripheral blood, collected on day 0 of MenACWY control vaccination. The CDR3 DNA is TGCGCCAGCAGCTTGGTTGGCGGGGGGAACTACGAGCAGTACGTC. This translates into CASSLVGGGNYEQYV.